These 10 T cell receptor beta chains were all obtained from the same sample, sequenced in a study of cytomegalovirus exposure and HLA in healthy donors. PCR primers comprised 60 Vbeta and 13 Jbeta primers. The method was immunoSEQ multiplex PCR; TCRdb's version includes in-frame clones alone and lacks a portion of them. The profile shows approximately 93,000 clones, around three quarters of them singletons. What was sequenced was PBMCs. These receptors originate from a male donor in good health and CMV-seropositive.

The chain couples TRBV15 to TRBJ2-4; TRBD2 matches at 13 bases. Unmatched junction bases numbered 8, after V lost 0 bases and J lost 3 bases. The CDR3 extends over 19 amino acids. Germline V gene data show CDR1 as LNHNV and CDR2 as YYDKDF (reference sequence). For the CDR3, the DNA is TGTGCCACCAGCAGAGATTCACTAGCGGGGGGGCCAGGCAAAAACATTCAGTACTTC. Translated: CATSRDSLAGGPGKNIQYF.

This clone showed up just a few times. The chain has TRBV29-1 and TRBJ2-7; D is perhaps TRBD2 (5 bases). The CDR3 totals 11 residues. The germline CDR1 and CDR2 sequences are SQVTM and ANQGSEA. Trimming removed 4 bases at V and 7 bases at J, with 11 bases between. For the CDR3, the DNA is TGCAGCGTTGTTACGCGAGGGGAGCAGTACTTC. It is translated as CSVVTRGEQYF.

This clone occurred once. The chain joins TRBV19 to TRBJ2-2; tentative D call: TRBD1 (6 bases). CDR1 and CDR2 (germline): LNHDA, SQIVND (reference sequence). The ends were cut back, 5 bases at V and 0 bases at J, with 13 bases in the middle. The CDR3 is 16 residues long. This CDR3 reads CASSLDRLPNTGELFF. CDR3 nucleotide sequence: TGTGCCAGTAGTCTCGACAGGCTCCCGAACACCGGGGAGCTGTTTTTT.

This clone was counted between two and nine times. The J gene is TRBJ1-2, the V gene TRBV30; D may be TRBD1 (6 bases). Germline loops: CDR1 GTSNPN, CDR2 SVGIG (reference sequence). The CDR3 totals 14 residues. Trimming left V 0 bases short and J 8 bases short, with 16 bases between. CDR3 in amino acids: CAWSVQGIVGGYTF. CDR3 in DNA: TGTGCCTGGAGTGTACAGGGTATAGTGGGAGGCTACACCTTC. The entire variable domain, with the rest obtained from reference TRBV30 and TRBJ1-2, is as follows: SQTIHQWPATLVQPVGSPLSLECTVEGTSNPNLYWYRQAAGRGLQLLFYSVGIGQISSEVPQNLSASRPQDRQFILSSKKLLLSDSGFYLCAWSVQGIVGGYTFGSGTRLTVV.

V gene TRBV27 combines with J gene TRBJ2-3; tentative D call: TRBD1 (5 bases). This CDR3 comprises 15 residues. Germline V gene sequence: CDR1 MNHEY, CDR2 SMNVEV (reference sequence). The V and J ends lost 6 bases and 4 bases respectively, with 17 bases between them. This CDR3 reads CASSQGRLVPDTQYF. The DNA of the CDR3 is TGTGCCAGCAGCCAGGGTCGATTGGTTCCAGATACGCAGTATTTT.

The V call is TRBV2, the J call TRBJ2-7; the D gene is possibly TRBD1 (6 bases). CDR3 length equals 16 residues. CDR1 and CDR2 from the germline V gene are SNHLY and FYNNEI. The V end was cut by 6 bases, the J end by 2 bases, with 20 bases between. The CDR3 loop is CASSQGRSLGTYEQYF. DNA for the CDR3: TGTGCCAGCAGCCAGGGGCGGTCCCTAGGTACCTACGAGCAGTACTTC.

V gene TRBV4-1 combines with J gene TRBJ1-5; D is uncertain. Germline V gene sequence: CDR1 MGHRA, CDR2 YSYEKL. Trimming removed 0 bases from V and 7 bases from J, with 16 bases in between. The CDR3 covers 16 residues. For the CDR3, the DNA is TGCGCCAGCAGCCAAGATCGGGCCCTGGGGAGGCAGCCCCAGCATTTT. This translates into CASSQDRALGRQPQHF.

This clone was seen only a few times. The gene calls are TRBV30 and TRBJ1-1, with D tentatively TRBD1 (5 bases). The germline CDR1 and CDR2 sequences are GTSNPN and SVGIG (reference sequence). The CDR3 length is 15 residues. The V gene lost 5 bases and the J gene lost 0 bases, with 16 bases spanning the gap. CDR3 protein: CAWGWAGKVNTEAFF. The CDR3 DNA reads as TGTGCCTGGGGTTGGGCAGGGAAGGTGAACACTGAAGCTTTCTTT.

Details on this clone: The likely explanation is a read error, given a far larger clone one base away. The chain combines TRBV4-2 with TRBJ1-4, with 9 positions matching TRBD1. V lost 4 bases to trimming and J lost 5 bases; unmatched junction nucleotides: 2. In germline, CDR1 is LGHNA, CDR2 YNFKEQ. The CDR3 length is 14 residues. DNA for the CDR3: TGTGCCAGCAGCCCCGGGACAGGGAATGAAAAACTGTTTTTT. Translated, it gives CASSPGTGNEKLFF.

The CDR3 here is CAWNLRDTQYF. The CDR3 bases are TGTGCCTGGAACCTGCGGGATACGCAGTATTTT. The chain recombines TRBV30 with TRBJ2-3; D is unclear. Trimming took off 4 bases at V and 6 bases at J, with 8 bases between the two ends. CDR1 is GTSNPN and CDR2 is SVGIG in the germline V gene (reference sequence). The CDR3 is made up of 11 amino acids.